This T cell receptor beta chain emerged from a study of blood T cell repertoires in COVID-19. Two negative PCRs, clearance, or symptom resolution had been documented for recovered Cohort 3 donors. Repertoires were generated with immunoSEQ multiplex PCR, while TCRdb's copy carries only in-frame clones and drops some. Counted here are around 170,000 clones, approximately 80% occurring once; the ten biggest clones make up more than 10%. Details on this clone: At one of its ends the junction is not consistent with the germline gene, which may arise from a read error.

The CDR3 runs 12 residues. The V and J genes are TRBV12-3 or TRBV12-4 and TRBJ2-3; 9 bases align to TRBD1. The source material was PBMCs or T cells enriched from blood (not recorded which). This clonotype originated in a man over 45 who had recovered from COVID-19. In DNA, the CDR3 is TGTGCCAGCAGTCCCCGGGACAGGGTGACACTTTGG. Protein sequence: CASSPRDRVTLW.